The 26 T cell receptor beta chains below come from one sample, sequenced in a study of shared clonotypes between healthy human individuals. The assay was immunoSEQ multiplex PCR, and TCRdb's table has in-frame clones only and misses some. The data contain roughly 2.5 million clones, over 85% of them seen just once; the ten biggest clones take up about 0.13%. Sequencing used naive CD4+ T cells sorted from blood. This sample's subset: CD45RA+ positively selected. The receptors here all came from a man between 18 and 35 years old in good health.

The chain has TRBV7-9 and TRBJ2-1, with D perhaps TRBD2 (6 bases). The V end was cut by 3 bases, the J end by 13 bases, with 13 bases between. CDR3 size: 12 residues. Germline V lookup: CDR1 SEHNR, CDR2 FQNEAQ (reference sequence). DNA for the CDR3: TGTGCCAGCAGCTTTTGGGACTCTGAACAGTTCTTC. Translating it yields CASSFWDSEQFF.

The chain combines TRBV11-3 with TRBJ2-7, with 9 bases fitting TRBD1. Germline V lookup: CDR1 SGHNT, CDR2 YENEEA. CDR3 length equals 12 residues. The V gene end was trimmed by 5 bases and the J gene end by 9 bases; junction bases not matched to a gene: 5. The CDR3 sequence is CASSLDRGAQYF. CDR3 sequence (DNA): TGTGCCAGCAGCCTCGACAGGGGGGCGCAGTACTTC.

Concerning this clone: Additional DNA sequences in this sample encode the identical CDR3. The chain combines TRBV2 with TRBJ2-5; D is ambiguous. Germline V gene data show CDR1 as SNHLY and CDR2 as FYNNEI. The CDR3 runs to 12 residues. V shed 2 bases and J shed 4 bases, with 5 bases lying between them. CDR3 in amino acids: CASSELVETQYF. The CDR3 bases are TGTGCCAGCAGTGAACTAGTAGAGACCCAGTACTTC.

Notes on this clone: Other nucleotide sequences in the sample specify the same CDR3. The chain uses TRBV6-5 and TRBJ1-6; TRBD1 aligns across 9 bases. The CDR3 runs to 13 residues. V trimming: 5 bases; J trimming: 7 bases; junction bases outside the gene matches: 0. Germline V gives CDR1 MNHEY, CDR2 SVGAGI. The CDR3 is CASSGQGNSPLHF. The DNA for the CDR3 is TGTGCCAGCAGTGGACAGGGGAATTCACCCCTCCACTTT.

This chain links TRBV10-3 with TRBJ1-1, with D possibly matching TRBD1 (5 bases). Germline values: CDR1 ENHRY, CDR2 SYGVKD. This CDR3 contains 10 residues. Trimming took 8 bases from V and 13 from J, leaving 14 bases between them. The CDR3 nucleotides read TGTGCCATCGGGGACCAGGGAGTTTTCTTT. Its protein is CAIGDQGVFF.

Comments on this clone: Distinct nucleotide sequences in the sample also encode this CDR3. The chain couples TRBV10-3 to TRBJ2-3, with 9 bases that match TRBD2. The junction had 2 bases not matched to a gene; V was cut back by 0 bases and J by 1 base. The CDR3 length is 16 residues. From germline, CDR1 is ENHRY and CDR2 SYGVKD. The CDR3 sequence is CAISESSGGRTDTQYF. As DNA, the CDR3 is TGTGCCATCAGTGAGTCCAGCGGGGGGCGCACAGATACGCAGTATTTT.

This sequence joins TRBV10-3 and TRBJ1-2; D remains unclear. V gave up 0 bases and J gave up 13 bases, with 9 bases separating them. The germline CDR1 and CDR2 sequences are ENHRY and SYGVKD. The CDR3 sequence is 11 residues long. CDR3 sequence (DNA): TGTGCCATCAGTGAGTCGGCAGGTCTCACCTTC. Its protein product is CAISESAGLTF.

Regarding this clone: The sample holds other DNA sequences that translate to the same CDR3. The chain employs TRBV28 and TRBJ1-1; the D is unclear. This CDR3 spans 13 amino acids. The germline V and J ends were trimmed by 6 bases and 1 base, with 9 bases remaining between them. Germline assignment: CDR1 MDHEN and CDR2 SYDVKM. The CDR3 region is CASRPTPNTEAFF. As DNA, the CDR3 is TGTGCCAGCAGGCCGACCCCGAACACTGAAGCTTTCTTT. Supplemented by reference TRBV28 and TRBJ1-1, the full variable domain reads DVKVTQSSRYLVKRTGEKVFLECVQDMDHENMFWYRQDPGLGLRLIYFSYDVKMKEKGDIPEGYSVSREKKERFSLILESASTNQTSMYLCASRPTPNTEAFFGQGTRLTVV.

Of note for this clone: Other DNA sequences in the sample encode the same CDR3. V is TRBV10-3 and J is TRBJ1-4, with D maybe TRBD1 (6 bases). The CDR3 sequence is 13 residues long. Trimming cost V 0 bases and J 8 bases, with 7 bases left between them. Germline V gives CDR1 ENHRY, CDR2 SYGVKD. CDR3 sequence: CAISESQGEKLFF. Here the CDR3 DNA reads TGTGCCATCAGTGAGTCCCAGGGGGAAAAACTGTTTTTT.

This clone turned up a few times. V gene TRBV5-1 combines with J gene TRBJ1-1; the D is unclear. CDR1 SGHRS and CDR2 YFSETQ come from the germline V gene. The CDR3 extends over 15 amino acids. Trimming shortened V by 0 bases and J by 5 bases, and 14 bases separated the two germline ends. CDR3 bases: TGCGCCAGCAGCTTGGGCCCAACTCTTGGGACTGAAGCTTTCTTT. Protein: CASSLGPTLGTEAFF.

The chain employs TRBV13 and TRBJ2-3; D perhaps matches TRBD1 (6 bases). The CDR3 consists of 16 residues. The germline gives CDR1 PRHDT, CDR2 FYEKMQ (reference sequence). Trimming took 1 base from V and 4 from J, leaving 15 bases between them. The CDR3 reads CASSLVLGTNPDTQYF. Written as DNA, the CDR3 is TGTGCCAGCAGCTTAGTCCTCGGGACAAATCCAGATACGCAGTATTTT. Variable domain in full (rest from reference TRBV13 and TRBJ2-3): AAGVIQSPRHLIKEKRETATLKCYPIPRHDTVYWYQQGPGQDPQFLISFYEKMQSDKGSIPDRFSAQQFSDYHSELNMSSLELGDSALYFCASSLVLGTNPDTQYFGPGTRLTVL.

V gene TRBV6-5 combines with J gene TRBJ1-4, with D unresolved. Trimming took off 2 bases at V and 8 bases at J, with 12 bases between the two ends. Germline V lookup: CDR1 MNHEY, CDR2 SVGAGI. This CDR3 is 14 amino acids long. CDR3 DNA: TGTGCCAGCAGTTACGCTGCAGGAAGAGAAAAACTGTTTTTT. Protein product: CASSYAAGREKLFF.

The V gene is TRBV25-1, the J gene TRBJ2-5, with TRBD2 matching 7 bases. The CDR3 sequence is 16 residues long. CDR1 is MGHDK, CDR2 SYGVNS, per germline. V dropped 3 bases and J dropped 2; count of bases not matched to a gene: 9. The CDR3 nucleotides are TGTGCCAGCAGTGAGGGAGGGACGGCGCCTCAAGAGACCCAGTACTTC. Encoded protein: CASSEGGTAPQETQYF.

The J gene is TRBJ2-5, the V gene TRBV28; 7 bases are shared with TRBD2. Germline V gene lookup returns CDR1 MDHEN and CDR2 SYDVKM. The J segment lost 3 bases and the V segment lost 4 bases, leaving 8 bases of the junction unmatched. The CDR3 runs to 15 residues. CDR3 DNA sequence: TGTGCCAGCAGTTCGGGGGGAGCGGGTGAAGAGACCCAGTACTTC. Translated, it gives CASSSGGAGEETQYF.

J is TRBJ2-1 and V is TRBV6-6, with D unresolved. Trimming removed 4 bases at V and 7 bases at J, with 11 bases between. Germline values: CDR1 MNHNY, CDR2 SVGAGI (reference sequence). The CDR3 sequence is 13 residues long. The CDR3 sequence: CASSSLVVNEQFF. CDR3 nucleotides: TGTGCCAGCAGTTCCTTAGTTGTGAATGAGCAGTTCTTC.

V is TRBV11-3 and J is TRBJ1-2; 10 bases fit TRBD1. Germline CDR1 is SGHNT and CDR2 is YENEEA. The CDR3 extends over 13 amino acids. V shed 6 bases and J 7 bases; nucleotides not matched to a gene: 5. In DNA form, the CDR3 reads TGTGCCAGCAGGGACCGGGACAGGGGTGGCTACACCTTC. It codes for CASRDRDRGGYTF.

The chain combines TRBV25-1 with TRBJ1-2; D call uncertain. Germline V lookup: CDR1 MGHDK, CDR2 SYGVNS. Trimming took 5 bases from V and 2 from J, leaving 12 bases between them. The CDR3 runs 14 residues. CDR3 region: CASSPWTENYGYTF. CDR3 in DNA: TGTGCCAGCAGTCCGTGGACCGAAAACTATGGCTACACCTTC.

The rearrangement links TRBV5-1 to TRBJ2-3; the D is unclear. The CDR3 covers 16 residues. The V gene's germline CDR1 is SGHRS and CDR2 YFSETQ. Trimming took off 1 base at V and 1 base at J, with 13 bases between the two ends. The CDR3 DNA reads as TGCGCCAGCAGCTTGCCTAACTTAAGTGGCACAGATACGCAGTATTTT. This codes for CASSLPNLSGTDTQYF.

The chain combines TRBV10-1 with TRBJ2-2; D not certain. This CDR3 comprises 13 residues. V was shortened by 3 bases and J by 4 bases, with 6 bases between the two germline ends. The germline CDR1 and CDR2 sequences are WNHNN and SYGVQD (reference sequence). The CDR3 nucleotides read TGCGCCAGCAGTGAAGACATCACCGGGGAGCTGTTTTTT. Residues: CASSEDITGELFF.

This clone was observed a single time. The chain is built from TRBV10-3 and TRBJ2-5; 7 bases fit TRBD1. TRBJ2-7 explains the end of the DNA better; the J call may be wrong. Per germline, CDR1 ENHRY and CDR2 SYGVKD. The length of the CDR3 is 14 residues. CDR3 amino acids: CAISGWDSSYEQYF. CDR3 DNA: TGTGCCATCAGTGGCTGGGACAGCTCCTACGAGCAGTACTTC.

The rearrangement joins TRBV19 to TRBJ1-1; D is undetermined. V was trimmed by 6 bases and J by 5 bases, leaving 7 bases between them. The CDR3 is made up of 11 amino acids. Germline assignment: CDR1 LNHDA and CDR2 SQIVND (reference sequence). CDR3 sequence (DNA): TGTGCCAGTAGGTGGGATACTGAAGCTTTCTTT. It codes for CASRWDTEAFF.

This clone has just one count. The identical CDR3 is also encoded by other nucleotide sequences in the sample. The chain is built from TRBV4-3 and TRBJ1-5, with D hard to call. Germline assignment: CDR1 LGHNA and CDR2 YSLEER. This CDR3 has 15 residues. V was pared by 1 base and J by 7 bases, with 14 bases between. Written as DNA, the CDR3 is TGCGCCAGCAGCCAAGCTGTGAAACCCAACCAGCCCCAGCATTTT. This gives the protein CASSQAVKPNQPQHF.

The chain is built from TRBV18 and TRBJ2-7, with D possibly TRBD1 on 6 matching bases. The CDR3 has 13 amino acids. V was pared by 4 bases and J by 5 bases, with 12 bases between. Per germline, CDR1 KGHSH and CDR2 LQKENI. The CDR3 here is CASSQGGRDEQYF. The CDR3 region has the DNA TGTGCCAGCTCACAAGGGGGAAGGGACGAGCAGTACTTC. Full variable domain (rest looked up from reference TRBV18 and TRBJ2-7): NAGVMQNPRHLVRRRGQEARLRCSPMKGHSHVYWYRQLPEEGLKFMVYLQKENIIDESGMPKERFSAEFPKEGPSILRIQQVVRGDSAAYFCASSQGGRDEQYFGPGTRLTVT.

J is TRBJ2-3 and V is TRBV5-6; possible D gene TRBD2, 5 bases. The CDR3 loop spans 14 amino acids. The germline V gene has CDR1 SGHDT and CDR2 YYEEEE. V was trimmed by 0 bases and J by 5 bases, leaving 10 bases between them. CDR3 region: CASSLGTSEDTQYF. As DNA, the CDR3 is TGTGCCAGCAGCTTGGGGACTTCCGAAGATACGCAGTATTTT.

The chain combines TRBV25-1 with TRBJ2-7, with D perhaps TRBD1 or TRBD2 (5 bases each). From germline, CDR1 is MGHDK and CDR2 SYGVNS. V gave up 10 bases and J gave up 2 bases, with 18 bases separating them. The CDR3 is 14 amino acids. CDR3 in DNA: TGTGCCACTTCCTACGTGGGGGTAACCTACGAGCAGTACTTC. Its protein product is CATSYVGVTYEQYF.

This clone was observed a few times. The chain links TRBV2 to TRBJ2-5; D may match TRBD1 or TRBD2 (5 bases each). The CDR3 consists of 14 residues. From germline, CDR1 is SNHLY and CDR2 FYNNEI. Deletions cut 11 bases from V and 4 bases from J, with 20 bases between. CDR3 region: CAARGTRYPETQYF. CDR3 sequence (DNA): TGTGCCGCCAGAGGGACCCGGTACCCAGAGACCCAGTACTTC.